The rows below give T cell receptor beta chains drawn from one sample of a study of T-cell reconstitution after alpha-beta-depleted transplantation in children. TCRdb fed the PCR reads into MiXCR, producing one record per CDR3 protein. Among 350,000 to 500,000 distinct CDR3 sequences listed, approximately 42% were seen once. The input for sequencing was PBMCs, taken before TCRalphabeta/CD19-depleted stem cell transplant. The receptors were sampled from a girl aged 2-9 years with aplastic anemia, due to receive a stem cell transplant. Each CDR3 is given with its conserved first and last residue. A D gene is named only where the DNA matches it firmly. Rows may omit the clone size; those that give it use once, few, many or a size class.

abundance	v_gene	d_gene	j_gene	CDR3nt	CDR3aa
few	TRBV14	NA	TRBJ2-7	TGTGCCAGCAGCCAACGGACGGTTCTAAGCGAGCAGTACTTC	CASSQRTVLSEQYF
NA	TRBV5-6	NA	TRBJ1-1	TGTGCCAGCAGCTTGTATCGTGATTCCCGACAGACGAACACTGAAGCTTTCTTT	CASSLYRDSRQTNTEAFF
NA	TRBV28	NA	TRBJ2-5	TGTGCCAGCACCAAACCCCCGGGGGGCCAAGGAGAGACCCAGTACTTC	CASTKPPGGQGETQYF
NA	TRBV10-1	NA	TRBJ2-2	TGCGCCAGCAGTCCCGATCCTTCCGGGGAGCTGTTTTTT	CASSPDPSGELFF
NA	TRBV12-3/TRBV12-4	TRBD2	TRBJ2-5	TGTGCCAGCACCACTCGGACTAGCGGGGGGGTAGTTTGGACCCAGTACTTC	CASTTRTSGGVVWTQYF
NA	TRBV5-1	TRBD1	TRBJ2-3	TGCGCCAGCAGCTGGGGGGACAGGGACTTCACAGATACGCAGTATTTT	CASSWGDRDFTDTQYF
many	TRBV6-9	TRBD2	TRBJ2-2	TGTGCCAGCAGTTTAGGGACTAGCGGGGAAGACACCGGGGAGCTGTTTTTT	CASSLGTSGEDTGELFF
NA	TRBV24-1	TRBD2	TRBJ2-3	TGTGCCACCAGTGACCCCCTGCGGCTAGCGGGAAGCACAGATACGCAGTATTTT	CATSDPLRLAGSTDTQYF
NA	TRBV29-1	NA	TRBJ2-2	TGCAGCGTTGAAGGCCGTTACACCGGGGAGCTGTTTTTT	CSVEGRYTGELFF
many	TRBV27	NA	TRBJ1-6	TGCGCCAGCAGCTCCGCCACAGGTGGGAATTCACCCCTCCACTTT	CASSSATGGNSPLHF
NA	TRBV28	NA	TRBJ2-5	TGTGCCAGCAGTTGGGGTGAGGCCAGAGAGACCCAGTACTTC	CASSWGEARETQYF
few	TRBV5-1	NA	TRBJ2-2	TGCGCCAGCCGGGGTACCACCGGGGAGCTGTTTTTT	CASRGTTGELFF
few	TRBV4-2	NA	TRBJ1-5	TGTGCCAGCAGCCCCAGGGCAGGGGTGTCCCAGGGCCTTAGCAATCAGCCCCAGCATTTT	CASSPRAGVSQGLSNQPQHF
once	TRBV25-1	TRBD1	TRBJ1-2	TGTGCCAGCGGCGAAACGGGACAGGGCGTCTATGGCTACACCTTC	CASGETGQGVYGYTF
NA	TRBV20-1	TRBD1	TRBJ1-1	TGCAGTGCTAGCGGACAGGGGGATGAAGCTTTCTTT	CSASGQGDEAFF
NA	TRBV5-1	NA	TRBJ2-7	TGCGCCAGCAGCTTGGCTCTCTCCGGGGACGAGCAGTACTTC	CASSLALSGDEQYF
NA	TRBV2	TRBD2	TRBJ2-7	TGTGCCAGTGGGACTAGCGGGGCGAAATACGAGCAGTACTTC	CASGTSGAKYEQYF
few	TRBV5-1	NA	TRBJ1-4	TGCGCCAGCAGCTTCTTGTCGCAGGGGCGGGGACGGGATAATGAAAAACTGTTTTTT	CASSFLSQGRGRDNEKLFF
few	TRBV20-1	TRBD2	TRBJ2-1	TGCAGTGCTAGAGGGGAATTTAGCGGGAGGGCCTTCTACAATGAGCAGTTCTTC	CSARGEFSGRAFYNEQFF
NA	TRBV5-1	TRBD1	TRBJ1-2	TGCGCCAGCAGCGGAGGATACAGGGGACCAGCTAACTATGGCTACACCTTC	CASSGGYRGPANYGYTF
NA	TRBV20-1	TRBD2	TRBJ2-1	TGCAGTGCTAGAGCCCTGAAGCGGGAGGGCCCCCCCAATGAGCAGTTCTTC	CSARALKREGPPNEQFF
many	TRBV5-1	NA	TRBJ2-7	TGCGCCAGCAGCTTGGATCCATGGACTACCTACGAGCAGTACTTC	CASSLDPWTTYEQYF
NA	TRBV11-2	TRBD2	TRBJ2-3	TGTGCCAGCAGCTTAACGGGAGGGCAAAGAGATACGCAGTATTTT	CASSLTGGQRDTQYF
few	TRBV20-1	NA	TRBJ2-1	TGCAGTGCTGCGAGCGTACGGGAAGAGGACAATGAGCAGTTCTTC	CSAASVREEDNEQFF
many	TRBV7-2	NA	TRBJ2-1	TGTGCCAGCAGCCAACCCCGGGGGTATGAGCAGTTCTTC	CASSQPRGYEQFF